This T cell receptor beta chain originates from a study of blood T cell repertoires in COVID-19. Looking at the study overall: Sample material is recorded as cDNA or gDNA derived from T cells, B-cell-depleted T cells, or PBMCs.

Each exposed participant met a COVID-19 case in the 2 weeks preceding study entry. Germline CDR1 is MNHEY and CDR2 is SVGAGI. After removal of 5 bases from V and 4 bases from J, the junction contained 6 bases not matched to a gene. This CDR3 has 14 amino acids. TCRdb keeps only in-frame clones here, not all; method: immunoSEQ multiplex PCR. The sample holds 250,000 or so clones; 70% to 90% are singletons and the top ten take under 8%. The genes are TRBV6-5 and TRBJ1-1, with 8 bases matching TRBD1. The clonotype originates from a woman aged 45-65 years who had been exposed to COVID-19. The sequencing sample was made of PBMCs or T cells enriched from blood (not recorded which). CDR3 nucleotides: TGTGCCAGCAGTAGGACAGGGACCTCCACTGAAGCTTTCTTT. Amino acid sequence: CASSRTGTSTEAFF.